This entry lists 31 T cell receptor beta chains sequenced from one sample in a study of beta chain features in type 1 diabetes. Expressed TCRB transcripts were sequenced after all isolated RNA was converted to cDNA. Assay: immunoSEQ multiplex PCR; the TCRdb copy retains only in-frame clones and omits some. Seen here are about 900,000 clones, roughly a sixth observed once, and the top ten hold 0.02% to 0.025%. Input material: naive CD4+ T cells from blood. The origin of the receptors is a young woman in good health.

The V call is TRBV4-3, the J call TRBJ1-1, with D perhaps matching TRBD1 (6 bases). Trimming removed 0 bases from V and 6 bases from J, with 11 bases in between. This CDR3 has 14 residues. The germline gives CDR1 LGHNA, CDR2 YSLEER. The CDR3 region is CASSQEDRSPEAFF. CDR3 in DNA: TGCGCCAGCAGCCAAGAAGACAGGAGCCCTGAAGCTTTCTTT.

This clone was counted between two and nine times. V is TRBV7-2 and J is TRBJ1-2, with 8 bases matching TRBD1. The CDR3 totals 13 residues. Germline V gene sequence: CDR1 SGHTA, CDR2 FQGNSA. Germline trimming cut 5 bases from V and 8 bases from J; bases unmatched to any gene: 7. This CDR3 reads CASSDRQGSGYTF. DNA for the CDR3: TGTGCCAGCAGCGACAGACAGGGGAGCGGCTACACCTTC.

The chain joins TRBV18 to TRBJ2-1; 10 bases map to TRBD1. J lost 0 bases, V lost 5 bases, and 16 bases had no gene match. CDR3 length: 20 amino acids. Looked up from germline, CDR1 is KGHSH and CDR2 is LQKENI. The CDR3 DNA follows: TGTGCCAGCTCAAGGGGACAGGGGAATCCAGCCCCGAGCTCCTACAATGAGCAGTTCTTC. Encoded protein: CASSRGQGNPAPSSYNEQFF.

This chain uses TRBV9 with TRBJ2-2; D call uncertain. The CDR3 sequence is 15 residues long. The germline gives CDR1 SGDLS, CDR2 YYNGEE. V was shortened by 8 bases and J by 4 bases, with 18 bases between the two germline ends. This CDR3 reads CASARVEARTGELFF. The CDR3 nucleotides read TGTGCCAGTGCCCGTGTCGAAGCTCGCACCGGGGAGCTGTTTTTT.

This clone was seen a handful of times. CDR3 DNA sequence: TGTGCCAGTAGTAGACTAGCGGGAGATAGGTATGAGCAGTTCTTC. It codes for CASSRLAGDRYEQFF. The rearrangement joins TRBV19 to TRBJ2-1, with 12 bases lining up with TRBD2. From germline, CDR1 is LNHDA and CDR2 SQIVND (reference sequence). This CDR3 comprises 15 residues. Trimming cost V 4 bases and J 8 bases; bases outside gene matches: 6.

This chain uses TRBV11-1 with TRBJ1-4, with D uncertain. CDR1 and CDR2 from the germline V gene are SGHAT and FQDESV (reference sequence). V lost 5 bases to trimming and J lost 5 bases, with 12 bases between them. The CDR3 is made up of 14 amino acids. The CDR3: CASSPTGKNEKLFF. CDR3 coding DNA: TGTGCCAGCAGCCCTACGGGGAAAAATGAAAAACTGTTTTTT.

The rearrangement uses TRBV6-5 and TRBJ2-3; 8 bases are a match to TRBD2. The CDR3 has 14 residues. Germline values: CDR1 MNHEY, CDR2 SVGAGI. The trim removed 7 bases at V and 1 base at J, leaving 4 bases unmatched. The CDR3 nucleotides are TGTGCCAGCAAGGGCGGGAGGCGCACAGATACGCAGTATTTT. Its translation is CASKGGRRTDTQYF.

This clone occurred a few times. The chain employs TRBV2 and TRBJ1-2; D perhaps matches TRBD1 (5 bases). The CDR3 contains 13 residues. V lost 6 bases, J lost 4 bases, and 12 bases lay in between. From germline, CDR1 is SNHLY and CDR2 FYNNEI. CDR3 region: CASRGDSPYGYTF. The CDR3 DNA sequence: TGTGCCAGCAGGGGAGACAGTCCCTATGGCTACACCTTC.

The table lists this clone with a few counts. J is TRBJ2-5 and V is TRBV18, with D unclear. The germline CDR1 and CDR2 sequences are KGHSH and LQKENI. The CDR3 loop spans 15 amino acids. V was pared by 5 bases and J by 4 bases, with 17 bases between. For the CDR3, the DNA is TGTGCCAGCTCAGCGGACCTGGCCTTGCGAGAGACCCAGTACTTC. Its protein is CASSADLALRETQYF. The complete variable domain, with remaining parts taken from reference TRBV18 and TRBJ2-5, reads NAGVMQNPRHLVRRRGQEARLRCSPMKGHSHVYWYRQLPEEGLKFMVYLQKENIIDESGMPKERFSAEFPKEGPSILRIQQVVRGDSAAYFCASSADLALRETQYFGPGTRLLVL.

The rearrangement uses TRBV4-3 and TRBJ1-5; D not resolved. CDR1 and CDR2 from the germline V gene are LGHNA and YSLEER. The ends were cut back, 0 bases at V and 0 bases at J, with 12 bases in the middle. This CDR3 region has 17 residues. The chain's CDR3 is CASSQDPAMGSNQPQHF. The DNA of the CDR3 is TGCGCCAGCAGCCAAGATCCGGCGATGGGTAGCAATCAGCCCCAGCATTTT.

This chain connects TRBV19 to TRBJ2-2; no clear D. The V gene's germline CDR1 is LNHDA and CDR2 SQIVND (reference sequence). Trimming shortened V by 5 bases and J by 7 bases, and 20 bases separated the two germline ends. CDR3 length: 16 residues. This CDR3 reads CASSVPHLFAVGELFF. DNA for the CDR3: TGTGCCAGTAGTGTACCCCATTTGTTTGCGGTCGGGGAGCTGTTTTTT. Filled out from reference TRBV19 and TRBJ2-2, the complete variable domain reads DGGITQSPKYLFRKEGQNVTLSCEQNLNHDAMYWYRQDPGQGLRLIYYSQIVNDFQKGDIAEGYSVSREKKESFPLTVTSAQKNPTAFYLCASSVPHLFAVGELFFGEGSRLTVL.

For this clone: The sample carries other DNA sequences with the same CDR3. The chain carries TRBV18 and TRBJ1-5; 8 nucleotides agree with TRBD1. Germline V gene lookup returns CDR1 KGHSH and CDR2 LQKENI. Losses at the gene ends were 3 bases for V and 4 bases for J; bases not matched to a gene: 2. The CDR3 runs 14 residues. As DNA, the CDR3 is TGTGCCAGCTCACCTGGACAGGGTAATCAGCCCCAGCATTTT. This sequence encodes CASSPGQGNQPQHF.

This clone was counted between two and nine times. The chain joins TRBV28 to TRBJ2-3; no definite D call. This CDR3 has 11 amino acids. Trimming pared 5 bases from V and 8 bases from J, leaving 8 bases between. Germline V gives CDR1 MDHEN, CDR2 SYDVKM. CDR3 in DNA: TGTGCCAGCAGTGGTTGGGGTACGCAGTATTTT. It yields the protein CASSGWGTQYF.

This rearrangement joins TRBV19 to TRBJ2-5; possibly TRBD1 for D (6 bases). Trimming left V 4 bases short and J 4 bases short, with 13 bases between. Germline CDR1 reads LNHDA; CDR2 reads SQIVND (reference sequence). The CDR3 covers 14 residues. The CDR3 sequence: CASSNGPGVETQYF. In nucleotides, the CDR3 is TGTGCCAGTAGTAACGGCCCAGGGGTAGAGACCCAGTACTTC.

V and J are TRBV29-1 and TRBJ2-5, with 14 nucleotides matching TRBD2. The V and J ends lost 6 bases and 4 bases, in that order; junction bases with no gene match: 4. Germline CDR1 reads SQVTM; CDR2 reads ANQGSEA. This CDR3 has 14 amino acids. This CDR3 is CSVGLAGEGETQYF. The CDR3 nucleotides read TGCAGCGTGGGACTAGCGGGAGAGGGAGAGACCCAGTACTTC.

The table lists this clone with a few counts. The chain links TRBV10-3 to TRBJ2-3; D possibly corresponds to TRBD1 (6 bases). Germline lookup yields CDR1 ENHRY and CDR2 SYGVKD. This CDR3 spans 15 amino acids. Trimming took off 0 bases at V and 3 bases at J, with 10 bases between the two ends. The CDR3 here is CAISESMGQTDTQYF. CDR3 coding DNA: TGTGCCATCAGTGAGTCTATGGGACAAACAGATACGCAGTATTTT.

This clone is a singleton in its sample. The gene calls are TRBV7-2 and TRBJ2-1, with 7 bases matching TRBD1. V lost 4 bases and J lost 1; bases outside the gene matches: 4. In germline, CDR1 is SGHTA, CDR2 FQGNSA. CDR3 length equals 15 residues. This chain's CDR3 is CASSYRTGSYNEQFF. Written as DNA, the CDR3 is TGTGCCAGCAGCTACCGGACAGGATCCTACAATGAGCAGTTCTTC.

This clone was counted between two and nine times. V gene TRBV5-1 combines with J gene TRBJ2-7; D perhaps matches TRBD2 (5 bases). Germline CDR1 reads SGHRS; CDR2 reads YFSETQ. The V end was cut by 0 bases, the J end by 1 base, with 11 bases between. This CDR3 is built from 15 residues. Here the CDR3 DNA reads TGCGCCAGCAGCTTGGTTGGACTTCCATCCTACGAGCAGTACTTC. Translation: CASSLVGLPSYEQYF.

This chain joins TRBV7-2 and TRBJ2-7; 12 bases map to TRBD2. V shed 6 bases and J 2 bases; nucleotides not matched to a gene: 5. The germline V gene encodes CDR1 SGHTA and CDR2 FQGNSA. The CDR3 length is 15 residues. The CDR3 bases are TGTGCCAGCAGGTTTCTAGCGGGAGGGGCCTACGAGCAGTACTTC. Translation: CASRFLAGGAYEQYF.

The chain combines TRBV28 with TRBJ1-2; D not resolved. V was shortened by 5 bases and J by 3 bases, with 7 bases between the two germline ends. The CDR3 is made up of 12 amino acids. The germline gives CDR1 MDHEN, CDR2 SYDVKM. The CDR3 reads CASSVLDYGYTF. The CDR3 DNA reads as TGTGCCAGCAGTGTGTTAGACTATGGCTACACCTTC.

The chain combines TRBV18 with TRBJ2-7, with TRBD1 identical over 9 bases. The junction had 7 bases not matched to a gene; V was cut back by 6 bases and J by 4 bases. The CDR3 sequence is 14 residues long. Germline loops: CDR1 KGHSH, CDR2 LQKENI. CDR3 sequence (DNA): TGTGCCAGCTCCCGGGACAGGGCTTTTTACGAGCAGTACTTC. Translation gives CASSRDRAFYEQYF.

This chain's CDR3 is CASSPSLAGYQETQYF. As DNA, the CDR3 is TGTGCCAGTAGTCCTTCACTAGCGGGGTACCAAGAGACCCAGTACTTC. The J gene is TRBJ2-5, the V gene TRBV19; 10 positions agree with TRBD2. With V trimmed by 5 bases and J by 0 bases, 6 bases remained unmatched. This CDR3 is built from 16 residues. Germline assignment: CDR1 LNHDA and CDR2 SQIVND (reference sequence).

The sample holds a few counts of this clone. The chain couples TRBV18 to TRBJ2-7; TRBD1 is a possible D gene (5 bases). V lost 3 bases to trimming and J lost 4 bases, with 7 bases between them. The CDR3 length is 12 residues. Germline V gene lookup returns CDR1 KGHSH and CDR2 LQKENI. CDR3 in amino acids: CASSPTDYEQYF. The CDR3 nucleotides are TGTGCCAGCTCACCGACAGATTACGAGCAGTACTTC.

This clone occurred a few times. The CDR3: CASSPIVTGATGELFF. The CDR3 coding sequence is TGCGCCAGCAGCCCGATAGTCACAGGGGCGACCGGGGAGCTGTTTTTT. The rearrangement links TRBV5-1 to TRBJ2-2; TRBD1 matches 7 bases. The ends lost 4 bases at V and 5 bases at J; junction bases unmatched: 11. The CDR3 sequence is 16 residues long. CDR1 SGHRS and CDR2 YFSETQ come from the germline V gene.

The chain carries TRBV2 and TRBJ2-3; 8 bases match TRBD1. CDR3 size: 14 residues. CDR1 SNHLY and CDR2 FYNNEI come from the germline V gene. V shed 8 bases, J shed 4 bases, and the junction held 8 bases outside the gene matches. Here the CDR3 DNA reads TGTGCCAGCGGGGGAACAGGGGGGCCAGATACGCAGTATTTT. Its translation is CASGGTGGPDTQYF.

The count of this clone is one. The genes are TRBV10-1 and TRBJ1-4; TRBD1 might be the D (5 bases). V lost 3 bases and J 1 base, leaving 6 bases between the germline ends. The V gene's germline CDR1 is WNHNN and CDR2 SYGVQD (reference sequence). This CDR3 has 14 residues. The CDR3 loop is CASSDRVTNEKLFF. The CDR3 region has the DNA TGCGCCAGCAGTGACAGGGTAACTAATGAAAAACTGTTTTTT.

This chain links TRBV10-3 with TRBJ2-1; the D is unclear. CDR1 ENHRY and CDR2 SYGVKD come from the germline V gene. The CDR3 loop spans 15 amino acids. The V end lost 0 bases, the J end lost 9 bases, and 15 bases lay between the germline ends. CDR3 amino acids: CAISESAVWAGEQFF. The DNA of the CDR3 is TGTGCCATCAGTGAGTCGGCAGTGTGGGCTGGTGAGCAGTTCTTC.

The rearrangement uses TRBV4-3 and TRBJ2-3; possibly TRBD1 for D (5 bases). Germline CDR1 and CDR2: LGHNA and YSLEER. Trimming stripped 0 bases from V and 7 bases from J, with 17 bases between. The CDR3 sequence is 16 residues long. The CDR3 sequence is CASSQEGQLSAHTQYF. The CDR3, as DNA: TGCGCCAGCAGCCAAGAGGGGCAGCTTTCGGCTCATACGCAGTATTTT.

This clone was observed a handful of times. J is TRBJ1-2 and V is TRBV5-8, with 7 bases identical to TRBD1. Germline-derived CDR1 and CDR2 are SGHTS and YDEGEE. The CDR3 is made up of 14 amino acids. The junction had 3 bases not matched to a gene; V was cut back by 0 bases and J by 4 bases. The CDR3 DNA follows: TGTGCCAGCAGCTTGGCGACAGGGCTCTATGGCTACACCTTC. This sequence encodes CASSLATGLYGYTF.

This clone was seen more than once but under ten times. V and J are TRBV7-2 and TRBJ2-5; D is perhaps TRBD2 (6 bases). The CDR3 has 15 residues. Looked up from germline, CDR1 is SGHTA and CDR2 is FQGNSA. V lost 6 bases to trimming and J lost 1 base, with 15 bases between them. The CDR3 sequence: CASRRGGGIQETQYF. CDR3 sequence (DNA): TGTGCCAGCAGAAGGGGAGGAGGGATCCAAGAGACCCAGTACTTC.

The chain has TRBV4-2 and TRBJ1-1; no clear D gene. V shed 4 bases and J shed 0 bases, with 15 bases lying between them. The CDR3 is 16 residues long. From germline, CDR1 is LGHNA and CDR2 YNFKEQ. The CDR3 region is CASSPVDRSMNTEAFF. CDR3 in DNA: TGTGCCAGCAGCCCAGTAGATCGGAGCATGAACACTGAAGCTTTCTTT.